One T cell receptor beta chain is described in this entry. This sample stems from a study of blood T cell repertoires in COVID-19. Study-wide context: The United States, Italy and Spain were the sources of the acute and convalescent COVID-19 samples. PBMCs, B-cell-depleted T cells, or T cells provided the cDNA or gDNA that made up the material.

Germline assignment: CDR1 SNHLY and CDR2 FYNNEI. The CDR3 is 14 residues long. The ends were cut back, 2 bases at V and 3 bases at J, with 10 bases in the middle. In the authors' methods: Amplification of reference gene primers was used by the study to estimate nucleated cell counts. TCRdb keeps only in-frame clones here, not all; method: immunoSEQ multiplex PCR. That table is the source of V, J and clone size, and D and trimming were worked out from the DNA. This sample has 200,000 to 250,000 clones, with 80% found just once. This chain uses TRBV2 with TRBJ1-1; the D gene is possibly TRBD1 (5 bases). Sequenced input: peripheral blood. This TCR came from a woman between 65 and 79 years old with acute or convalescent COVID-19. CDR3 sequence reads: CASSESWGDTEAFF. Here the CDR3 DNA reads TGTGCCAGCAGTGAAAGTTGGGGGGACACTGAAGCTTTCTTT.